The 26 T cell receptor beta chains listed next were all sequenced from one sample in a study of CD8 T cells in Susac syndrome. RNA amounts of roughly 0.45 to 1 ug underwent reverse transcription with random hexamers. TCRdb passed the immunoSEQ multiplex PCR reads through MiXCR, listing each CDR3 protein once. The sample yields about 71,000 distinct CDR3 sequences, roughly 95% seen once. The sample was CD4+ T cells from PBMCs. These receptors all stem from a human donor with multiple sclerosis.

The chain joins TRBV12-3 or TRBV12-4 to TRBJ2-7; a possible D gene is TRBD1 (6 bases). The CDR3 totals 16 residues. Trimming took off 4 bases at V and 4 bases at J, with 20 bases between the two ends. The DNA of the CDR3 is TGTGCCAGCAGTTCGTATCCCCGAGGGGGTCAGTACGAGCAGTACTTC. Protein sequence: CASSSYPRGGQYEQYF.

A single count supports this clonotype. The CDR3 nucleotides are TGCAGTGCTAGAGCAGGCAGCCTTACAGAAGCTTTCTTT. It translates to CSARAGSLTEAFF. V gene TRBV20-1 combines with J gene TRBJ1-1, with D unclear. Looked up from germline, CDR1 is DFQATT and CDR2 is SNEGSKA (reference sequence). V shed 1 base and J shed 8 bases, with 14 bases lying between them. There are 13 residues in the CDR3.

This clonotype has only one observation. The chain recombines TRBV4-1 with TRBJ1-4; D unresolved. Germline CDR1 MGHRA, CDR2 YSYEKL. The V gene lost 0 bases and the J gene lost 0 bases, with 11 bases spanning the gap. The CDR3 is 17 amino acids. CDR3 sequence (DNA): TGCGCCAGCAGCCAAGATGGGAGAGTGTCAACTAATGAAAAACTGTTTTTT. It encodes CASSQDGRVSTNEKLFF.

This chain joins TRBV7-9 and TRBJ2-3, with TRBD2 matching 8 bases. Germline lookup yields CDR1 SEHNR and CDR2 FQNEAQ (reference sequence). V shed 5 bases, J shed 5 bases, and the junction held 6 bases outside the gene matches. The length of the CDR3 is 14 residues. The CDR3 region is CASSPGLAGDTQYF. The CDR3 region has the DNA TGTGCCAGCAGCCCCGGACTAGCAGGAGATACGCAGTATTTT.

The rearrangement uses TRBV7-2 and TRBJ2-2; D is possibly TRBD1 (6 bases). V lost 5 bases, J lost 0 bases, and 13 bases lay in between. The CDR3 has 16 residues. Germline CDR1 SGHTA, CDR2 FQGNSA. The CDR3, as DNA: TGTGCCAGCAGCACATCGACAGGTTCGAACACCGGGGAGCTGTTTTTT. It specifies CASSTSTGSNTGELFF.

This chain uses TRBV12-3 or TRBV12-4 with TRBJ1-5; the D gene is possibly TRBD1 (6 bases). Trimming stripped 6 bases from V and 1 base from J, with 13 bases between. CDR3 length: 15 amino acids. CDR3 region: CASSSQGLSNQPQHF. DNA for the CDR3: TGTGCCAGCAGCTCTCAGGGGTTAAGCAATCAGCCCCAGCATTTT.

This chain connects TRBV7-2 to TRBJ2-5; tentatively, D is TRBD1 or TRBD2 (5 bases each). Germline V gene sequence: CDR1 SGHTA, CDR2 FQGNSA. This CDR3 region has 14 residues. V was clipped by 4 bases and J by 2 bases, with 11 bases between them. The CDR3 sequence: CASSSGTAQETQYF. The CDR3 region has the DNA TGTGCCAGCAGCTCAGGGACGGCGCAAGAGACCCAGTACTTC.

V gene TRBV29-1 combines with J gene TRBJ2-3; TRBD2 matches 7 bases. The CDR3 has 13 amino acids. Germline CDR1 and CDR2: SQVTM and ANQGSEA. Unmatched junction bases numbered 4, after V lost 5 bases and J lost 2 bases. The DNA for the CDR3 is TGCAGCGTTAGCGGGGTATACACAGATACGCAGTATTTT. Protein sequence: CSVSGVYTDTQYF.

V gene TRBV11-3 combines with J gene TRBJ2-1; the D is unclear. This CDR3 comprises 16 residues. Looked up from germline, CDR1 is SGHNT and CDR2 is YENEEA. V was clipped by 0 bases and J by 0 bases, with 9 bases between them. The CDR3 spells CASSLDRRSSYNEQFF. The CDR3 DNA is TGTGCCAGCAGCTTAGACAGACGGAGCTCCTACAATGAGCAGTTCTTC.

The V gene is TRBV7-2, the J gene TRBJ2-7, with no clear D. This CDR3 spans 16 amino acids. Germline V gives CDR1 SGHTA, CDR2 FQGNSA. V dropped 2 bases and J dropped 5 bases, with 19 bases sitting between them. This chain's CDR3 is CASSLFRTTSPHEQYF. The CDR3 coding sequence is TGTGCCAGCAGCTTATTCCGGACCACGAGTCCGCACGAGCAGTACTTC. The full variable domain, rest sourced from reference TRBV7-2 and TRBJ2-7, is GAGVSQSPSNKVTEKGKDVELRCDPISGHTALYWYRQSLGQGLEFLIYFQGNSAPDKSGLPSDRFSAERTGGSVSTLTIQRTQQEDSAVYLCASSLFRTTSPHEQYFGPGTRLTVT.

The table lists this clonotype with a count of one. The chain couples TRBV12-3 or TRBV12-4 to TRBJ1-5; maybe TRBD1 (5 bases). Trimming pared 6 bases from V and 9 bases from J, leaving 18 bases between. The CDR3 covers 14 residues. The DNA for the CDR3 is TGTGCCAGCAGGCCCGGGGGGACGTTAGGGCCCCAGCATTTT. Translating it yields CASRPGGTLGPQHF.

As DNA, the CDR3 is TGCGCCAGCAGCTCCTGGGCTAGCGGGGGGGCTAATGAGCAGTTCTTC. Protein: CASSSWASGGANEQFF. The rearrangement joins TRBV5-1 to TRBJ2-1, with 12 positions matching TRBD2. Looked up from germline, CDR1 is SGHRS and CDR2 is YFSETQ. This CDR3 region has 16 residues. After removal of 3 bases from V and 7 bases from J, the junction contained 8 bases not matched to a gene.

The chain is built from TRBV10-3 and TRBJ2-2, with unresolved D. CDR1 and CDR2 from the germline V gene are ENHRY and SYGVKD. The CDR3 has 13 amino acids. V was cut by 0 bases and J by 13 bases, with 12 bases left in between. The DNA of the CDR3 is TGTGCCATCAGTGAGTCCGTTGGACGTGTGCTGTTTTTT. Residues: CAISESVGRVLFF.

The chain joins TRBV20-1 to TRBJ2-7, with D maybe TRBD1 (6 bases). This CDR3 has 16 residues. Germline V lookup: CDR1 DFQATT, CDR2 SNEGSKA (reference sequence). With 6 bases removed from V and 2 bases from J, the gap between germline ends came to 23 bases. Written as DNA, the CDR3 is TGCAGTGCGACACAACCCCAAACAGGGTTCCCCTACGAGCAGTACTTC. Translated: CSATQPQTGFPYEQYF.

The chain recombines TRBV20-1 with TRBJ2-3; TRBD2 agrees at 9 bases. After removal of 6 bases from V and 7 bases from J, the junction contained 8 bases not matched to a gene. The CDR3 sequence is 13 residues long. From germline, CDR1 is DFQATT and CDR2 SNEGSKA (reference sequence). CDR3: CSAKRGDRNTQYF. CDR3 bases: TGCAGTGCCAAGCGGGGGGATCGGAATACGCAGTATTTT.

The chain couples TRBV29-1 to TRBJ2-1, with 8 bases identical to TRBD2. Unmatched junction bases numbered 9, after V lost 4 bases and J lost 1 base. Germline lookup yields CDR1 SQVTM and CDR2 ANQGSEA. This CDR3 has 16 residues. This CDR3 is CSVVTSGGISYNEQFF. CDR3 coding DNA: TGCAGCGTTGTAACCAGCGGGGGAATATCCTACAATGAGCAGTTCTTC.

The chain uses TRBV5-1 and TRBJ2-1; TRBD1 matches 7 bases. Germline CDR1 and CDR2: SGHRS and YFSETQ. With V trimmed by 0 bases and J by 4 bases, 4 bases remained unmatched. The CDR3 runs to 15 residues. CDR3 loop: CASSLAGQPYNEQFF. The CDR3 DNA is TGCGCCAGCAGCTTGGCGGGACAGCCATACAATGAGCAGTTCTTC.

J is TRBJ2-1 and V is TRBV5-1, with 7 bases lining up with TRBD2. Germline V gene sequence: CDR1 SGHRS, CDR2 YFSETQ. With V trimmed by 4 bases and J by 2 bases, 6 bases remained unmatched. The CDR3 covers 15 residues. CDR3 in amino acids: CASSGSGAAYNEQFF. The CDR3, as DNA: TGCGCCAGCAGCGGAAGCGGGGCAGCCTACAATGAGCAGTTCTTC.

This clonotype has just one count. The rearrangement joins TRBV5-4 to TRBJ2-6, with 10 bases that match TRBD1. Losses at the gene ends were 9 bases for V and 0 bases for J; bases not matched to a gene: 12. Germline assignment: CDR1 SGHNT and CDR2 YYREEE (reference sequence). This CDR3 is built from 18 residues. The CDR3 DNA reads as TGTGCCACCACGACCGGGACAGGGGTTATCTCTGGGGCCAACGTCCTGACTTTC. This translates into CATTTGTGVISGANVLTF.

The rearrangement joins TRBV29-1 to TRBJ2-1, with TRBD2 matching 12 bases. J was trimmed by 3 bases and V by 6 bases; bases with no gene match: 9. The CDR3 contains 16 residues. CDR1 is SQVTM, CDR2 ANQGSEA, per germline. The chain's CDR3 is CSVTGLAGGSYNEQFF. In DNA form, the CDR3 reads TGCAGCGTGACGGGGCTAGCGGGGGGGAGCTACAATGAGCAGTTCTTC.

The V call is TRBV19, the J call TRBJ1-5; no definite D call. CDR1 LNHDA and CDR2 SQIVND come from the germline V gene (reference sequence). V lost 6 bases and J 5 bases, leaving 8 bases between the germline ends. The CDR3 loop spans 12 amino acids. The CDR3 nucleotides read TGTGCCAGTAGAAGTAGGGATCAGCCCCAGCATTTT. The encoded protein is CASRSRDQPQHF. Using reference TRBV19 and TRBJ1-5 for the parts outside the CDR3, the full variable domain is DGGITQSPKYLFRKEGQNVTLSCEQNLNHDAMYWYRQDPGQGLRLIYYSQIVNDFQKGDIAEGYSVSREKKESFPLTVTSAQKNPTAFYLCASRSRDQPQHFGDGTRLSIL.

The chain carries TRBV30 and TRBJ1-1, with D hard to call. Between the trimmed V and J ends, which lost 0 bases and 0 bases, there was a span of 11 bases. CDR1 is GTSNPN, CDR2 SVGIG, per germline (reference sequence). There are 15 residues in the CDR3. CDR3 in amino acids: CAWSVGRSLNTEAFF. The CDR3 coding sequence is TGTGCCTGGAGTGTAGGACGGTCCCTGAACACTGAAGCTTTCTTT.

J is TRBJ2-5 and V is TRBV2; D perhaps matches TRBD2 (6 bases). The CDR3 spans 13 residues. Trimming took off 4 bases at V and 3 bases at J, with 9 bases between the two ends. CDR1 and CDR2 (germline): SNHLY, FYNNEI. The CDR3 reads CASSVDYEETQYF. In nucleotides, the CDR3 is TGTGCCAGCAGTGTGGACTACGAAGAGACCCAGTACTTC.

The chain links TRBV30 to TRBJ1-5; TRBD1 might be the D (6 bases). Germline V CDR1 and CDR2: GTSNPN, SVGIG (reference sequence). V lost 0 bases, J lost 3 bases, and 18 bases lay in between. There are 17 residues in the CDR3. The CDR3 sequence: CAWSVLGQNRNNQPQHF. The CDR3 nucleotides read TGTGCCTGGAGTGTACTAGGACAGAACAGAAACAATCAGCCCCAGCATTTT. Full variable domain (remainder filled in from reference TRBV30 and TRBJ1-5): SQTIHQWPATLVQPVGSPLSLECTVEGTSNPNLYWYRQAAGRGLQLLFYSVGIGQISSEVPQNLSASRPQDRQFILSSKKLLLSDSGFYLCAWSVLGQNRNNQPQHFGDGTRLSIL.

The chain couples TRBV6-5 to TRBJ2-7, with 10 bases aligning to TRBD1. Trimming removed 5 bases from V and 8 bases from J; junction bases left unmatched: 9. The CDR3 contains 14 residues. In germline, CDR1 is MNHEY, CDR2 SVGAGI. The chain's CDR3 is CASSRQGALDKQYF. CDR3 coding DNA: TGTGCCAGCAGTAGACAGGGGGCGCTGGACAAGCAGTACTTC.

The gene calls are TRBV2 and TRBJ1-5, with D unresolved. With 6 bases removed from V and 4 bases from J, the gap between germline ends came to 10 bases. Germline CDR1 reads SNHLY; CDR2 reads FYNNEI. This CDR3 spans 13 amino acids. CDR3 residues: CASSGDNNQPQHF. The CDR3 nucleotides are TGTGCCAGCAGCGGCGACAATAATCAGCCCCAGCATTTT.